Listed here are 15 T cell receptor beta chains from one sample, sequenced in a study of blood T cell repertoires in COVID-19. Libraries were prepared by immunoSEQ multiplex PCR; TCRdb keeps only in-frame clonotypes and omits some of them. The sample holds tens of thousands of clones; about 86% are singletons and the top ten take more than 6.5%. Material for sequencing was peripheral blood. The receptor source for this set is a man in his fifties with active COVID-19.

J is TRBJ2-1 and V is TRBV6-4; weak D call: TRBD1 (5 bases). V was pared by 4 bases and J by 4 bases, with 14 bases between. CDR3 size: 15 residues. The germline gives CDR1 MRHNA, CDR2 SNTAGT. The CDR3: CASSAASSGYNEQFF. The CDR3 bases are TGTGCCAGCAGTGCGGCTTCTTCAGGGTACAATGAGCAGTTCTTC.

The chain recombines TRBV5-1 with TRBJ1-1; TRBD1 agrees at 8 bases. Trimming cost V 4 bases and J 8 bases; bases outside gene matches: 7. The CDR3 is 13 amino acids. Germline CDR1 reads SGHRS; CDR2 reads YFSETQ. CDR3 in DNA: TGCGCCAGCAGCGTGGGGGACAGGTCCGAAGCTTTCTTT. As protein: CASSVGDRSEAFF. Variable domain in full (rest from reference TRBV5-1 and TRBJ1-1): KAGVTQTPRYLIKTRGQQVTLSCSPISGHRSVSWYQQTPGQGLQFLFEYFSETQRNKGNFPGRFSGRQFSNSRSEMNVSTLELGDSALYLCASSVGDRSEAFFGQGTRLTVV.

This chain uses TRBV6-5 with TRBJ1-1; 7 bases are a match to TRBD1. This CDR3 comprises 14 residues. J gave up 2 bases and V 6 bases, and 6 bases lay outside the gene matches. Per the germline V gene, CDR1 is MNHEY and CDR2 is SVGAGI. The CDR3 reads CASRLGGFNTEAFF. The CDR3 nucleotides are TGTGCCAGCAGACTAGGGGGCTTCAACACTGAAGCTTTCTTT.

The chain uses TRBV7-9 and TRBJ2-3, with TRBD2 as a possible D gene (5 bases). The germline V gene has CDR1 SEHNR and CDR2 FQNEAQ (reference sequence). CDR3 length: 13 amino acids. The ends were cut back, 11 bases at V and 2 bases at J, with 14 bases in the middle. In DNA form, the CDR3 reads TGTGCCGCAGACTACCACTCCACAGATACGCAGTATTTT. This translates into CAADYHSTDTQYF.

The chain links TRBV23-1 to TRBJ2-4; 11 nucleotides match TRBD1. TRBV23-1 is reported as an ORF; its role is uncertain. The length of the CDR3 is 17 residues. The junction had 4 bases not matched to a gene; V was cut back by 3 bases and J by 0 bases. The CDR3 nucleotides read TGCGCCAGCAGTCAGGACAGGGGGCTCTCAGCCAAAAACATTCAGTACTTC. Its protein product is CASSQDRGLSAKNIQYF.

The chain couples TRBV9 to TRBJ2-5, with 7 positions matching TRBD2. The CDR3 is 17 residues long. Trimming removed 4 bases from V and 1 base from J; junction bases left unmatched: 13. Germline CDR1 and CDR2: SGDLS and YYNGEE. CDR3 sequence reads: CASSPGPPGGPQETQYF. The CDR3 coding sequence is TGTGCCAGCAGCCCAGGGCCCCCGGGGGGACCCCAAGAGACCCAGTACTTC.

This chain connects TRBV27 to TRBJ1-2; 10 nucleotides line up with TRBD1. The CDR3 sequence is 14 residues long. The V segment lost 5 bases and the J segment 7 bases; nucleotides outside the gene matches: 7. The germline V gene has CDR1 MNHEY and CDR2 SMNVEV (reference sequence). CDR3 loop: CASSQDRGRAGYTF. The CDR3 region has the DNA TGTGCCAGCAGTCAAGACAGGGGGCGAGCTGGCTACACCTTC.

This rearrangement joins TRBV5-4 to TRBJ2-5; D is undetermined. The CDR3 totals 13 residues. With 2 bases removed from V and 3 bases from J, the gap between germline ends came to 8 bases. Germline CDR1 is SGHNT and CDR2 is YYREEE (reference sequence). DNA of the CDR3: TGTGCCAGCAGCTTCCGACTTGAAGAGACCCAGTACTTC. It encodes CASSFRLEETQYF.

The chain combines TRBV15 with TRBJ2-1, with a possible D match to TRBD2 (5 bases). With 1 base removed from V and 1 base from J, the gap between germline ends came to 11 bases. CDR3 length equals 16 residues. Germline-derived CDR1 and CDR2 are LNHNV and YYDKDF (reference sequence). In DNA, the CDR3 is TGTGCCACCAGCAGAGTGGCGGGTGGGTCCTACAATGAGCAGTTCTTC. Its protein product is CATSRVAGGSYNEQFF. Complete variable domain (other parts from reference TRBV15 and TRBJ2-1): DAMVIQNPRYQVTQFGKPVTLSCSQTLNHNVMYWYQQKSSQAPKLLFHYYDKDFNNEADTPDNFQSRRPNTSFCFLDIRSPGLGDTAMYLCATSRVAGGSYNEQFFGPGTRLTVL.

The CDR3 here is CATKESASEANEQFF. In DNA form, the CDR3 reads TGTGCCACCAAGGAGTCGGCTAGCGAGGCAAATGAGCAGTTCTTC. The genes are TRBV24-1 and TRBJ2-1; D perhaps matches TRBD2 (6 bases). Germline V gene sequence: CDR1 KGHDR, CDR2 SFDVKD. Trimming took 8 bases from V and 7 from J, leaving 20 bases between them. The length of the CDR3 is 15 residues.

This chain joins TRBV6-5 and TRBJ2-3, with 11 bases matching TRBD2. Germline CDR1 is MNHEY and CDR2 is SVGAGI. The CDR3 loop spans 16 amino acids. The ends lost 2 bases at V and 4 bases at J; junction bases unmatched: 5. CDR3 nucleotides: TGTGCCAGCAGTTACACTGTAGCGGGGGGGCCAGATACGCAGTATTTT. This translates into CASSYTVAGGPDTQYF.

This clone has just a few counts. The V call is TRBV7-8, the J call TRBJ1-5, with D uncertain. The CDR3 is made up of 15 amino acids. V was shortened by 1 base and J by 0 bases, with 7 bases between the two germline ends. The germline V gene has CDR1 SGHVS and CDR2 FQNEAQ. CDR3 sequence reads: CASSLEQISNQPQHF. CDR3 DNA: TGTGCCAGCAGCTTAGAACAGATTAGCAATCAGCCCCAGCATTTT. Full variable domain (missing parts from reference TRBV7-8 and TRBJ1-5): GAGVSQSPRYKVAKRGQDVALRCDPISGHVSLFWYQQALGQGPEFLTYFQNEAQLDKSGLPSDRFFAERPEGSVSTLKIQRTQQEDSAVYLCASSLEQISNQPQHFGDGTRLSIL.

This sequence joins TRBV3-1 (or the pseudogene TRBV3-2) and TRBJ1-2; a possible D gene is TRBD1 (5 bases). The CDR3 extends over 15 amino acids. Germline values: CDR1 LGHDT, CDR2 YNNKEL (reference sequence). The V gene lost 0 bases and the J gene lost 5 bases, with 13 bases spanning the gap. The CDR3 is CASSQEAGQVYGYTF. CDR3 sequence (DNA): TGTGCCAGCAGCCAAGAGGCGGGGCAGGTATATGGCTACACCTTC.

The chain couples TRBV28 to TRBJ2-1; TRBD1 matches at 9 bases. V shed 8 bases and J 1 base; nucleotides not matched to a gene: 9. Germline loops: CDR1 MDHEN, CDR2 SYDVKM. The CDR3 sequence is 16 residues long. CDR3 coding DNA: TGTGCCAGCGCAAGGACAGGGGATATGTCCTACAATGAGCAGTTCTTC. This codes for CASARTGDMSYNEQFF.

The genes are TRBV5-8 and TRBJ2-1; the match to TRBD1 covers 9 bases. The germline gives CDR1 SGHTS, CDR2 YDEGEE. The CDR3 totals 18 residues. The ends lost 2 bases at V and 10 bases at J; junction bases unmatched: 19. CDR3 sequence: CASSFRVLAGQGQGEQFF. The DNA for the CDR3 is TGTGCCAGCAGCTTTCGTGTCCTGGCGGGACAGGGTCAGGGGGAGCAGTTCTTC.